Presented here are 5 T cell receptor beta chains from one specimen sequenced in a study of T cells in Graves' hyperthyroidism and ophthalmopathy. Amplification of TCR beta CDR3 regions was performed using RNA transcripts as template. When the TCR CDR3 underwent first-round RT-PCR, the HTBI primer set was used. TCRdb used MiXCR to reprocess the multiplex PCR reads, holding one entry per CDR3 protein. This table has 340,000 or so distinct CDR3 sequences, around 20% appearing once. The sequencing sample was made of blood. These TCRs come from a woman aged 45-60 years with Graves' hyperthyroidism.

For this clonotype: A much larger clone lies one base from this, so it may be a read error. V usage is TRBV24-1 and J usage is TRBJ1-2, with D possibly being TRBD1 (6 bases). V was shortened by 6 bases and J by 10 bases, with 17 bases between the two germline ends. This CDR3 has 13 amino acids. Germline values: CDR1 KGHDR, CDR2 SFDVKD. The CDR3 region is CATSKRTAGHYTF. CDR3 coding DNA: TGTGCCACCAGTAAGAGGACAGCCGGGCACTACACCTTC.

The V gene is TRBV5-8, the J gene TRBJ1-1; tentatively, D is TRBD1 (6 bases). The CDR3 length is 15 residues. The germline V gene has CDR1 SGHTS and CDR2 YDEGEE. V lost 2 bases to trimming and J lost 3 bases, with 14 bases between them. The CDR3 sequence: CASSFGGGAYTEAFF. The CDR3 nucleotides read TGTGCCAGCAGCTTTGGTGGGGGGGCGTACACTGAAGCTTTCTTT. The entire variable domain, with the rest obtained from reference TRBV5-8 and TRBJ1-1, is as follows: EAGVTQSPTHLIKTRGQQATLRCSPISGHTSVYWYQQALGLGLQFLLWYDEGEERNRGNFPPRFSGRQFPNYSSELNVNALELEDSALYLCASSFGGGAYTEAFFGQGTRLTVV.

This clonotype came up a few times. This rearrangement joins TRBV6-1 to TRBJ2-3; tentative D call: TRBD1 (6 bases). V was clipped by 2 bases and J by 3 bases, with 12 bases between them. The germline gives CDR1 MNHNS, CDR2 SASEGT. The CDR3 has 15 amino acids. The CDR3 bases are TGTGCCAGCAGTGAATCGGGACACGGGACAGATACGCAGTATTTT. It is translated as CASSESGHGTDTQYF.

This clonotype was counted at least ten times. The rearrangement uses TRBV30 and TRBJ1-2; the match to TRBD1 covers 7 bases. V was pared by 4 bases and J by 2 bases, with 7 bases of the junction left unmatched. The CDR3 loop spans 14 amino acids. The germline gives CDR1 GTSNPN, CDR2 SVGIG (reference sequence). CDR3 amino acids: CAWTPGGDNYGYTF. The DNA for the CDR3 is TGTGCCTGGACCCCAGGGGGTGACAACTATGGCTACACCTTC.

This clonotype was recorded at least ten times. The chain is built from TRBV29-1 and TRBJ1-4; TRBD1 aligns across 11 bases. The CDR3 is made up of 13 amino acids. Germline V CDR1 and CDR2: SQVTM, ANQGSEA. With 3 bases clipped from V and 11 bases from J, the junction kept 5 bases outside the gene matches. The CDR3 DNA reads TGCAGCGTTGAGGACAGGGGGCTTGAGAAACTGTTTTTT. Protein: CSVEDRGLEKLFF.